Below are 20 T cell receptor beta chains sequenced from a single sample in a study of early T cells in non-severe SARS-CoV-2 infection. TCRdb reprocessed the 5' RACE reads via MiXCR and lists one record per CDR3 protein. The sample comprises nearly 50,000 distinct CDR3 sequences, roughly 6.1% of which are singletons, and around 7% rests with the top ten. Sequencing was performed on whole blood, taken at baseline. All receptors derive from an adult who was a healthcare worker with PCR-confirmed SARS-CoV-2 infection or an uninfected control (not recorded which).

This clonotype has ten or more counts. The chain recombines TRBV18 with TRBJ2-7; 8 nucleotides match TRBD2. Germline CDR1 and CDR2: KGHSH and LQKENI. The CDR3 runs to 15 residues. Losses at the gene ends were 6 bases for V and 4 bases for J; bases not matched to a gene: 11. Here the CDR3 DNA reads TGTGCCAGCTCGCCCCCCAGCGGGAGTATTTACGAGCAGTACTTC. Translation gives CASSPPSGSIYEQYF.

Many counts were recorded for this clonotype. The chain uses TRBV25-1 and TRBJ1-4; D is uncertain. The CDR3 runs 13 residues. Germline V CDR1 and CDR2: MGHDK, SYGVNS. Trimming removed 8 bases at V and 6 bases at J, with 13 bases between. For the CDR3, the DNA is TGTGCCAGCGGAGGGTTGTCGGATGAAAAACTGTTTTTT. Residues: CASGGLSDEKLFF. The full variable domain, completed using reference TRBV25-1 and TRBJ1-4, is EADIYQTPRYLVIGTGKKITLECSQTMGHDKMYWYQQDPGMELHLIHYSYGVNSTEKGDLSSESTVSRIRTEHFPLTLESARPSHTSQYLCASGGLSDEKLFFGSGTQLSVL.

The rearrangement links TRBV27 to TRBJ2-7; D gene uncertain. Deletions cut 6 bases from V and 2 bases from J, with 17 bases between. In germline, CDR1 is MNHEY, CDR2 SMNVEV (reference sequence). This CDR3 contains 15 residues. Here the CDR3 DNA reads TGTGCCAGCAGCCGTCAATGGTTAAGTACCTACGAGCAGTACTTC. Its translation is CASSRQWLSTYEQYF.

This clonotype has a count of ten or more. CDR3 sequence reads: CSARLRQGDQPQHF. In nucleotides, the CDR3 is TGCAGTGCTAGACTCAGACAGGGAGATCAGCCCCAGCATTTT. This rearrangement joins TRBV20-1 to TRBJ1-5; 7 bases map to TRBD1. CDR1 and CDR2 from the germline V gene are DFQATT and SNEGSKA (reference sequence). Trimming at V came to 2 bases and at J to 5 bases, leaving 6 bases not matched to a gene. The CDR3 totals 14 residues.

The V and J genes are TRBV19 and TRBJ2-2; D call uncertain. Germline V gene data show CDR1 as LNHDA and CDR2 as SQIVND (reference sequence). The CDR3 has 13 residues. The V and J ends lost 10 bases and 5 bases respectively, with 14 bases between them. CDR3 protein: CATGRVYTGELFF. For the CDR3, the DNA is TGTGCCACCGGAAGGGTATATACCGGGGAGCTGTTTTTT.

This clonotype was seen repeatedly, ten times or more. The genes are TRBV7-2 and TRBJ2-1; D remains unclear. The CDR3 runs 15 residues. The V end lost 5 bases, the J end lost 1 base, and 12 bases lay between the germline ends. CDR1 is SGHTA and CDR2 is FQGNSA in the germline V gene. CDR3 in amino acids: CASSALVGSYNEQFF. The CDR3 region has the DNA TGTGCCAGCAGCGCTCTTGTGGGATCCTACAATGAGCAGTTCTTC.

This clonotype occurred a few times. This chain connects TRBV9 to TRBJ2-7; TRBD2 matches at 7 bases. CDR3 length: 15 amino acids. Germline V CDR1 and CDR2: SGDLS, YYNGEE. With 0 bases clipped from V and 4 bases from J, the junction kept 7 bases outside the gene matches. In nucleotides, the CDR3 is TGTGCCAGCAGCGTAGGAGGCGGGAGTGGGTACGAGCAGTACTTC. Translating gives CASSVGGGSGYEQYF.

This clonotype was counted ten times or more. The CDR3 coding sequence is TGTGCCAGCAGACTTAGGACTTCTGGGAATGAGCAGTTCTTC. Translated: CASRLRTSGNEQFF. This chain connects TRBV28 to TRBJ2-1; tentatively, D is TRBD2 (5 bases). The germline gives CDR1 MDHEN, CDR2 SYDVKM. The V end lost 6 bases, the J end lost 7 bases, and 16 bases lay between the germline ends. The CDR3 is 14 residues long.

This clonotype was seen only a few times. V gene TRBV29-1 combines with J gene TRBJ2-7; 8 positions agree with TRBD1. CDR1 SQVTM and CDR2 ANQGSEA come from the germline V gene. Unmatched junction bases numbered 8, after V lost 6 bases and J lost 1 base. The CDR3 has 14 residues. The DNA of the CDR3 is TGCAGCGTGAAGCAGACAGGGGTATCCTACGAGCAGTACTTC. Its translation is CSVKQTGVSYEQYF.

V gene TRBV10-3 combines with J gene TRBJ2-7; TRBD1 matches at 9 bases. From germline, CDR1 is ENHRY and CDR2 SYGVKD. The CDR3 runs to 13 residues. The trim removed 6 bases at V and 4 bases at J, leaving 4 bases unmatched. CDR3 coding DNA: TGTGCCATCAGGGACAGGGGCGGGTACGAGCAGTACTTC. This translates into CAIRDRGGYEQYF.

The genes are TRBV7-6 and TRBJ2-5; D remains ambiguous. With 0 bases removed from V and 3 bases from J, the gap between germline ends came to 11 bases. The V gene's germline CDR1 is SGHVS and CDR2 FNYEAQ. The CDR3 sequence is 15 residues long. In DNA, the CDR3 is TGTGCCAGCAGCTTAGCGCCGGGTAGGGAAGAGACCCAGTACTTC. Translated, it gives CASSLAPGREETQYF.

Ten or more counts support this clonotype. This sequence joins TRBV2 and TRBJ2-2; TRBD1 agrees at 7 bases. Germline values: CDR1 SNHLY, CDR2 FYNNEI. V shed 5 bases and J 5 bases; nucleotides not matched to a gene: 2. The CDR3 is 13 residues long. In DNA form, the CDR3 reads TGTGCCAGCAGTCTACAGGGGACCGGGGAGCTGTTTTTT. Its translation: CASSLQGTGELFF.

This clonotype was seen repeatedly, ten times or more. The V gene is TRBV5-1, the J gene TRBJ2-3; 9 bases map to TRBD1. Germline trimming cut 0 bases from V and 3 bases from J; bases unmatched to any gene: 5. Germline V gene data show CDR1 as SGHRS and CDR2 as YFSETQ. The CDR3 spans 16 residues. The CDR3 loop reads CASSLGQGVRTDTQYF. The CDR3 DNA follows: TGCGCCAGCAGCTTGGGACAGGGGGTGAGGACAGATACGCAGTATTTT.

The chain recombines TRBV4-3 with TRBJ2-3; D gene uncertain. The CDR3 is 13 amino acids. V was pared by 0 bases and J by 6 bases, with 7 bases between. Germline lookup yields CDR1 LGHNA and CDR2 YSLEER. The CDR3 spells CASSQDIEDTQYF. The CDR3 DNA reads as TGCGCCAGCAGCCAAGATATCGAGGATACGCAGTATTTT.

CDR3 in amino acids: CASRRTGGNNQPQHF. The CDR3 DNA reads as TGTGCCAGCAGAAGGACAGGGGGAAACAATCAGCCCCAGCATTTT. The chain uses TRBV12-3 or TRBV12-4 and TRBJ1-5; TRBD1 aligns across 10 bases. V trimming: 6 bases; J trimming: 3 bases; junction bases outside the gene matches: 5. The CDR3 is 15 residues long.

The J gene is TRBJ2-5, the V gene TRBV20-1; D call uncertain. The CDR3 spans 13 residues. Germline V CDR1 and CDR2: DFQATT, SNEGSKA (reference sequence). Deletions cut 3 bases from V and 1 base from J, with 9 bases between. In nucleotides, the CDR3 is TGCAGTGCTAGCCGGCGGATCCAAGAGACCCAGTACTTC. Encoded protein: CSASRRIQETQYF.

This CDR3 is CASSSDRYEQYF. CDR3 coding DNA: TGTGCCAGCAGTTCCGACCGCTACGAGCAGTACTTC. The V call is TRBV7-9, the J call TRBJ2-7; D call uncertain. This CDR3 spans 12 amino acids. Germline CDR1 and CDR2: SEHNR and FQNEAQ (reference sequence). The ends were cut back, 6 bases at V and 3 bases at J, with 9 bases in the middle.

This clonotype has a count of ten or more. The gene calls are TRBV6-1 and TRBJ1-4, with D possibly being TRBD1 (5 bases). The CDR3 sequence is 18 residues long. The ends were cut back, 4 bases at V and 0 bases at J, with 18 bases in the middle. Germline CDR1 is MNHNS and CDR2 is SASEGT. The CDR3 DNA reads TGTGCCAGCAGTGCCACTAGAAGTTCAGGGACAACTAATGAAAAACTGTTTTTT. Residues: CASSATRSSGTTNEKLFF.

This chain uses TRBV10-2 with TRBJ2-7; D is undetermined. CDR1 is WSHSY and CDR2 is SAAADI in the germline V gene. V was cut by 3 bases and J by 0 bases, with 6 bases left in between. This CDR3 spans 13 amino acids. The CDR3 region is CASSEAYSYEQYF. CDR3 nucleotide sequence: TGCGCCAGCAGTGAAGCCTACTCCTACGAGCAGTACTTC.

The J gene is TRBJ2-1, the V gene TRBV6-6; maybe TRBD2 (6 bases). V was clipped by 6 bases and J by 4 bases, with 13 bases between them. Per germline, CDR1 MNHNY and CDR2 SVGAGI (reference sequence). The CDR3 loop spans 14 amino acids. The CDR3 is CASRPTGSYNEQFF. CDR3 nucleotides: TGTGCCAGCAGACCCACCGGGAGTTACAATGAGCAGTTCTTC.